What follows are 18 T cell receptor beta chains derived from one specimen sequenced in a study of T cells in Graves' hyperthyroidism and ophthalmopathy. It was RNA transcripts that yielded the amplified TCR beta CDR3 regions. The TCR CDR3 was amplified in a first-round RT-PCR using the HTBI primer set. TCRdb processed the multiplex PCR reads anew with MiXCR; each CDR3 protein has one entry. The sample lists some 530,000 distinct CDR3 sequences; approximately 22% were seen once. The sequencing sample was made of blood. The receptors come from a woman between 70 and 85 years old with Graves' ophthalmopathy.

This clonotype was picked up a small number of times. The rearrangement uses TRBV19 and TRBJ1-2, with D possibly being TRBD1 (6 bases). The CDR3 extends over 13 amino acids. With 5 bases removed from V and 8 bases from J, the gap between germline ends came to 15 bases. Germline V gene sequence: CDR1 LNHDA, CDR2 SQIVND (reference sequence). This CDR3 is CASSAQGRGGYTF. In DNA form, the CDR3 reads TGTGCCAGTAGTGCACAGGGAAGGGGCGGCTACACCTTC.

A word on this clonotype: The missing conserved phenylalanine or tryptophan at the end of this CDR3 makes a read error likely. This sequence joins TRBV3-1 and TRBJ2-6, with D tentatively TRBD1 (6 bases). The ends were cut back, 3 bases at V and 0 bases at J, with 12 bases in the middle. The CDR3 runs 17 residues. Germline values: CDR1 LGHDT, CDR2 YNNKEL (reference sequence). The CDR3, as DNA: TGTGCCAGCAGCCAGGCAGGGGCAGGCTCTGGGGCCAACGTCCTGACTCTC. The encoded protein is CASSQAGAGSGANVLTL.

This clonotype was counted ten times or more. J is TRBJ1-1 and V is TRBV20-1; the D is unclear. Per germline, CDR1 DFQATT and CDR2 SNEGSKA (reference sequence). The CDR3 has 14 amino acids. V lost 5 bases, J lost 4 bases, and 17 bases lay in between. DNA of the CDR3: TGCAGTGCTCTTCGACTGGGGTGGGGCACTGAAGCTTTCTTT. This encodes CSALRLGWGTEAFF.

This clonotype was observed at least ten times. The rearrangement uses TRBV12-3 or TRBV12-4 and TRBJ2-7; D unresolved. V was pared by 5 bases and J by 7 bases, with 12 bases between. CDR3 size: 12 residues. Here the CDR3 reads CASSEGLGEQYF. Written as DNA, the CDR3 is TGTGCCAGCAGTGAAGGGTTGGGGGAGCAGTACTTC.

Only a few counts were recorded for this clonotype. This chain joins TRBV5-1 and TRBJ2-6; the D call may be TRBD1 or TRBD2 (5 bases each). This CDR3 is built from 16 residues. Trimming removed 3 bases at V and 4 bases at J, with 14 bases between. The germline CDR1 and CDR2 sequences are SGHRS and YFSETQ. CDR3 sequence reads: CASSSVGGVGANVLTF. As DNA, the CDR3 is TGCGCCAGCAGCTCCGTTGGGGGAGTAGGGGCCAACGTCCTGACTTTC.

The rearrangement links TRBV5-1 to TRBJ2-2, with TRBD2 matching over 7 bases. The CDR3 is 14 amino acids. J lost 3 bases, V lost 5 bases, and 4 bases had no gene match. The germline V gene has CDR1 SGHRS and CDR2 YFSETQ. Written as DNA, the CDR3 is TGCGCCAGCAGTCGAGCGGGATACACCGGGGAGCTGTTTTTT. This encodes CASSRAGYTGELFF.

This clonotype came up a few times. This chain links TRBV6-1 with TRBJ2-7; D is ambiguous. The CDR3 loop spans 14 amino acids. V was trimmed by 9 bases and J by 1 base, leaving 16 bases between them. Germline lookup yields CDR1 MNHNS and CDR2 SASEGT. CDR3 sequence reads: CASTRAAESYEQYF. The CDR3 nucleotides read TGTGCCAGTACCCGGGCCGCCGAATCCTACGAGCAGTACTTC.

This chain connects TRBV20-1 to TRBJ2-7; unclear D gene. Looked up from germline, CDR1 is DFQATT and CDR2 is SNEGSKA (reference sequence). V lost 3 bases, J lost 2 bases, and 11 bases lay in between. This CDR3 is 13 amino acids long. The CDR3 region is CSASLQRTYEQYF. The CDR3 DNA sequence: TGCAGTGCTAGCCTTCAGAGAACCTACGAGCAGTACTTC.

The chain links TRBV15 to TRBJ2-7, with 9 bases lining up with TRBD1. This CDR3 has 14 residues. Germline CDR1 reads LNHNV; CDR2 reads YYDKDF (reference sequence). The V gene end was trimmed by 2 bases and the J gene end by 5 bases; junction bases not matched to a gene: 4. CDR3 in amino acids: CATSRQDRGHEQYF. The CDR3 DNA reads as TGTGCCACCAGCAGACAGGACAGGGGCCACGAGCAGTACTTC.

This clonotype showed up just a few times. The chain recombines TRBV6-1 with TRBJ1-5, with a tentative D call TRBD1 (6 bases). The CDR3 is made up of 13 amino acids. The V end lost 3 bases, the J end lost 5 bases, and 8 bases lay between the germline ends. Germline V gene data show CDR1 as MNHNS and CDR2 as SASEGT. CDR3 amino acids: CASSDHRDQPQHF. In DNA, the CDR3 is TGTGCCAGCAGTGACCACAGGGATCAGCCCCAGCATTTT.

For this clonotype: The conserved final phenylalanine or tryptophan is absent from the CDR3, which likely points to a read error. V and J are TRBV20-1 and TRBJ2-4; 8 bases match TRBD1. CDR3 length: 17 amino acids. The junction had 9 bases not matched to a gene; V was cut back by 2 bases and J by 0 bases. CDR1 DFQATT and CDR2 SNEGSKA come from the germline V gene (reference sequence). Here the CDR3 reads CSARPSGTGLAKNIQYL. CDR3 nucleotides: TGCAGTGCTAGACCTTCCGGGACAGGCCTAGCCAAAAACATTCAGTACCTC.

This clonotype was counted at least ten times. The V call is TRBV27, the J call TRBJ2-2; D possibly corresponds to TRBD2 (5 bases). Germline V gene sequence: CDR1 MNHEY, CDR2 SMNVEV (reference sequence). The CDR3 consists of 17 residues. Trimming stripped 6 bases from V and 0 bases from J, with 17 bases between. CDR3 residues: CASSSISGETNTGELFF. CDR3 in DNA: TGTGCCAGCAGCTCCATAAGCGGAGAAACGAACACCGGGGAGCTGTTTTTT.

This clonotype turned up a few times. The CDR3 coding sequence is TGCGCCAGCAGCTTCACAGGGGGGGGGAGTTCTGAAGCTTTCTTT. This translates into CASSFTGGGSSEAFF. The chain recombines TRBV5-1 with TRBJ1-1, with 8 bases identical to TRBD1. V was clipped by 2 bases and J by 6 bases; unmatched bases: 9. The CDR3 spans 15 residues. CDR1 SGHRS and CDR2 YFSETQ come from the germline V gene.

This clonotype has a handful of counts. CDR3: CASNGDRPSGNTIYF. CDR3 sequence (DNA): TGTGCCAGCAACGGAGACAGACCCTCTGGAAACACCATATATTTT. V and J are TRBV2 and TRBJ1-3; perhaps TRBD1 as D (5 bases). V was cut by 7 bases and J by 0 bases, with 13 bases left in between. Germline CDR1 SNHLY, CDR2 FYNNEI. The CDR3 covers 15 residues.

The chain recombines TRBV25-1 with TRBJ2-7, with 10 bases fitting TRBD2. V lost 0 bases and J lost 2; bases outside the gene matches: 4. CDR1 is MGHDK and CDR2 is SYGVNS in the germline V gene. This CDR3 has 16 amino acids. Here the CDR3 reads CASSEYPSGGTYEQYF. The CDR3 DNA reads TGTGCCAGCAGTGAATATCCTAGCGGGGGCACCTACGAGCAGTACTTC.

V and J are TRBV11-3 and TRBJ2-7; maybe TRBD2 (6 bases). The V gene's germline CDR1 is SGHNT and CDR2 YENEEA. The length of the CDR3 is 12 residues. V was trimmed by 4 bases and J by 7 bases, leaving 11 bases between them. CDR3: CASSYGGDEQYF. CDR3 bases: TGTGCCAGCAGCTACGGCGGGGATGAGCAGTACTTC.

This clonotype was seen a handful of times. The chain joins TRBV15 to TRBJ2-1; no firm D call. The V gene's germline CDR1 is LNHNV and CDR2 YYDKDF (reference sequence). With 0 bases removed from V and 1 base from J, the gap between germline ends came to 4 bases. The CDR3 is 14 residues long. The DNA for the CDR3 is TGTGCCACCAGCAGAGATCCGTCCTACAATGAGCAGTTCTTC. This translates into CATSRDPSYNEQFF.

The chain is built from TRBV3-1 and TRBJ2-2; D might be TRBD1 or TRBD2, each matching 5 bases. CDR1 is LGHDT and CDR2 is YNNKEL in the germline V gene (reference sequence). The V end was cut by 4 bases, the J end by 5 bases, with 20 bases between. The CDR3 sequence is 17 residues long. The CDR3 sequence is CASSPEIGAGPTGELFF. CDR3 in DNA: TGTGCCAGCAGCCCCGAGATAGGGGCGGGCCCAACCGGGGAGCTGTTTTTT.